The 13 T cell receptor beta chains reported below all come from one sample, sequenced in a study of regulatory T cells in long-lasting Graves disease. Both iRepertoire HTBI primers and Arm-PCR of CDR3 regions were used to build the TCR beta libraries. TCRdb redid the calling of the multiplex PCR reads with MiXCR, one entry per CDR3 protein. The data hold 350,000 to 400,000 distinct CDR3 sequences, with about a sixth observed a single time. Time point given: newly diagnosed GD, antithyroid drugs for less than 3 months. From PBMCs, RNA was extracted and then used to make the TCR library. The sequenced sample was peripheral blood mononuclear cells (PBMCs), obtained at new diagnosis, from a patient treated with antithyroid drugs. The source of these receptors is a female donor with Graves disease.

Ten or more counts support this clonotype. The V call is TRBV6-1, the J call TRBJ1-2; weak D call: TRBD1 (6 bases). The germline V gene encodes CDR1 MNHNS and CDR2 SASEGT. The CDR3 sequence is 13 residues long. The V and J ends lost 8 bases and 4 bases respectively, with 14 bases between them. DNA of the CDR3: TGTGCCAGCGCCTTGACAGGAATCTATGGCTACACCTTC. Encoded protein: CASALTGIYGYTF.

This clonotype was observed at least ten times. The chain combines TRBV27 with TRBJ2-7, with D possibly TRBD2 on 6 matching bases. CDR3 length: 15 amino acids. V dropped 1 base and J dropped 3 bases, with 13 bases sitting between them. The germline V gene encodes CDR1 MNHEY and CDR2 SMNVEV (reference sequence). CDR3 sequence: CASSLLQEGGYEQYF. Written as DNA, the CDR3 is TGTGCCAGCAGTTTATTGCAGGAGGGAGGCTACGAGCAGTACTTC.

This clonotype was detected ten times or more. The chain has TRBV29-1 and TRBJ2-3; the match to TRBD1 covers 7 bases. The germline gives CDR1 SQVTM, CDR2 ANQGSEA. CDR3 size: 16 residues. V was pared by 6 bases and J by 0 bases, with 12 bases of the junction left unmatched. The CDR3 loop is CSVPSSGTVSTDTQYF. The CDR3 nucleotides read TGCAGCGTACCTTCGTCGGGGACAGTTAGCACAGATACGCAGTATTTT.

This clonotype was seen repeatedly, ten times or more. CDR3 residues: CATSDRGTSGGYNEQFF. For the CDR3, the DNA is TGTGCCACCAGTGATCGAGGAACTAGCGGGGGTTACAATGAGCAGTTCTTC. The V gene is TRBV24-1, the J gene TRBJ2-1; 11 bases match TRBD2. This CDR3 region has 17 residues. The trim removed 3 bases at V and 4 bases at J, leaving 7 bases unmatched. The germline V gene encodes CDR1 KGHDR and CDR2 SFDVKD.

This clonotype occurred many times. The chain carries TRBV9 and TRBJ1-5, with D perhaps matching TRBD1 (6 bases). Germline CDR1 reads SGDLS; CDR2 reads YYNGEE. The CDR3 length is 15 residues. V was pared by 3 bases and J by 1 base, with 11 bases between. This chain's CDR3 is CASSGGGGSNQPQHF. The DNA of the CDR3 is TGTGCCAGCAGCGGAGGAGGGGGAAGCAATCAGCCCCAGCATTTT.

This clonotype was counted at least ten times. This chain connects TRBV15 to TRBJ1-1; D unresolved. V was cut by 0 bases and J by 4 bases, with 9 bases left in between. The germline V gene encodes CDR1 LNHNV and CDR2 YYDKDF (reference sequence). This CDR3 comprises 14 residues. CDR3 sequence: CATSRDPGGTEAFF. The CDR3 DNA follows: TGTGCCACCAGCAGAGATCCAGGCGGCACTGAAGCTTTCTTT.

This clonotype has a count of ten or more. The CDR3 reads CASSGGGAVPVRSYGYTF. Here the CDR3 DNA reads TGTGCCAGCAGCGGAGGGGGGGCAGTCCCAGTACGCAGCTATGGCTACACCTTC. The chain employs TRBV9 and TRBJ1-2, with D perhaps TRBD1 (6 bases). Trimming cost V 3 bases and J 4 bases, with 25 bases left between them. The germline gives CDR1 SGDLS, CDR2 YYNGEE. CDR3 length equals 18 residues.

This clonotype showed up many times. The rearrangement links TRBV5-6 to TRBJ1-1; possibly TRBD1 for D (5 bases). This CDR3 spans 15 amino acids. Germline V gene data show CDR1 as SGHDT and CDR2 as YYEEEE. Between the trimmed V and J ends, which lost 0 bases and 2 bases, there was a span of 11 bases. CDR3 nucleotides: TGTGCCAGCAGCTTGGATGGGGGTCGAAACACTGAAGCTTTCTTT. Translating it yields CASSLDGGRNTEAFF.

The chain combines TRBV10-1 with TRBJ1-1; no reliable D call. CDR3 size: 13 residues. Germline V gives CDR1 WNHNN, CDR2 SYGVQD (reference sequence). V lost 7 bases and J 6 bases, leaving 15 bases between the germline ends. The DNA of the CDR3 is TGCGCCAGCACCAGATGGGTCGGAGCTGAAGCTTTCTTT. It is translated as CASTRWVGAEAFF.

Many counts were recorded for this clonotype. This sequence joins TRBV2 and TRBJ2-6, with unresolved D. Trimming took 4 bases from V and 0 from J, leaving 1 base between them. Germline CDR1 reads SNHLY; CDR2 reads FYNNEI. The CDR3 spans 13 residues. In DNA, the CDR3 is TGTGCCAGCAGTGTCTCTGGGGCCAACGTCCTGACTTTC. Encoded protein: CASSVSGANVLTF.

This clonotype was found a few times. This sequence joins TRBV30 and TRBJ1-1; D may be TRBD1 (5 bases). The CDR3 runs 15 residues. Trimming took 4 bases from V and 5 from J, leaving 20 bases between them. Germline V gene lookup returns CDR1 GTSNPN and CDR2 SVGIG (reference sequence). The CDR3 loop reads CAWNRLPYLSTEAFF. In nucleotides, the CDR3 is TGTGCCTGGAACAGGCTACCCTACTTGTCGACTGAAGCTTTCTTT.

Of note for this clonotype: A clone one base away is much larger, so this may be a read error. This sequence joins TRBV7-2 and TRBJ2-6; D might be TRBD1 (6 bases). V dropped 8 bases and J dropped 2 bases, with 13 bases sitting between them. Germline CDR1 is SGHTA and CDR2 is FQGNSA. The CDR3 has 15 residues. The CDR3: CASGEGTTGANVLTF. The CDR3 DNA reads TGTGCCAGCGGCGAGGGGACAACTGGGGCCAACGTCCTGACTTTC.

This clonotype was seen many times. The chain couples TRBV6-5 to TRBJ2-1; the D is unclear. This CDR3 has 15 amino acids. The V gene lost 0 bases and the J gene lost 4 bases, with 10 bases spanning the gap. Germline CDR1 and CDR2: MNHEY and SVGAGI. CDR3 bases: TGTGCCAGCAGTTACTCCCGGTCGAGTTACAATGAGCAGTTCTTC. Its protein product is CASSYSRSSYNEQFF.